The TCR beta chain under discussion was sequenced for a study of blood T cell repertoires in COVID-19. Study in general: Both acute and convalescent COVID-19 samples were obtained from the United States, Italy and Spain. Nucleic acid was either cDNA or gDNA, and it came from T cells, B-cell-depleted T cells, or PBMCs.

This table comes from immunoSEQ multiplex PCR, and its TCRdb copy is limited to in-frame clones, with some not included. Counted here are fewer than 200,000 clones, 84% occurring once; the ten biggest clones make up approximately 2.6%. The Seattle patients, enrolled during active infection, were followed longitudinally. The CDR3 sequence is 17 residues long. Germline V gene data show CDR1 as LNHNV and CDR2 as YYDKDF (reference sequence). V was clipped by 1 base and J by 1 base; unmatched bases: 9. The V call is TRBV15, the J call TRBJ2-7; 8 bases align to TRBD1. The sequence was obtained from a woman older than 75 with COVID-19, enrolled during active disease. Sequenced sample: peripheral blood. CDR3 amino acids: CATSRGAGRGRSYEQYF. CDR3 DNA: TGTGCCACCAGCAGAGGGGCCGGCAGGGGGCGATCCTACGAGCAGTACTTC. The full variable domain, its missing parts supplied by reference TRBV15 and TRBJ2-7, is DAMVIQNPRYQVTQFGKPVTLSCSQTLNHNVMYWYQQKSSQAPKLLFHYYDKDFNNEADTPDNFQSRRPNTSFCFLDIRSPGLGDTAMYLCATSRGAGRGRSYEQYFGPGTRLTVT.